A selection of T cell receptor beta chains follows, all from one sample in a study of T cells in Graves' hyperthyroidism and ophthalmopathy. TCRdb fed the multiplex PCR reads into MiXCR, producing one record per CDR3 protein. This sample has approximately 600,000 distinct CDR3 sequences, with 14% found just once. Sequencing used blood. Receptors were obtained from a woman aged 18-29 years with Graves' ophthalmopathy. CDR3s include the opening cysteine and the closing phenylalanine or tryptophan. The D gene is left open where the match is weak. A clone size is listed for some rows: how often the clone was seen (once, few, many), or a class if it is expanded.

D gene: TRBD2; clone size: .; J gene: TRBJ2-7; V gene: TRBV4-1; CDR3 DNA: TGCGCCAGCAGCCAACCGACTAGCGGGAGATACGAGCAGTACTTC; CDR3 protein: CASSQPTSGRYEQYF
D gene: TRBD1; clone size: .; J gene: TRBJ2-5; V gene: TRBV4-1; CDR3 DNA: TGCGCCAGCAGCCGAAGGGCGGGGACAGGATTAGAGACCCAGTACTTC; CDR3 protein: CASSRRAGTGLETQYF
D gene: .; clone size: many; J gene: TRBJ1-2; V gene: TRBV10-3; CDR3 DNA: TGTGCCACGCGCAGGGAGAAGGTCGCCTATGGCTACACCTTC; CDR3 protein: CATRREKVAYGYTF
D gene: .; clone size: many; J gene: TRBJ2-1; V gene: TRBV20-1; CDR3 DNA: TGCAGTGCTCCGGGGGGCCGAATCCCTGGTGGGGAGCAGTTCTTC; CDR3 protein: CSAPGGRIPGGEQFF
D gene: .; clone size: many; J gene: TRBJ1-1; V gene: TRBV6-2/TRBV6-3; CDR3 DNA: TGTGCCAGCAGCCCTCTGGGGGGGACTGAAGCTTTCTTT; CDR3 protein: CASSPLGGTEAFF
D gene: TRBD1; clone size: many; J gene: TRBJ2-5; V gene: TRBV6-2/TRBV6-3; CDR3 DNA: TGTGCCAGCAGTACCGGGACAGGGGGCTTTGAGACCCAGTACTTC; CDR3 protein: CASSTGTGGFETQYF
D gene: .; clone size: few; J gene: TRBJ2-5; V gene: TRBV10-3; CDR3 DNA: TGTGCCATCAGTGATTCGACAGGTAACCAAGAGACCCAGTACTTC; CDR3 protein: CAISDSTGNQETQYF
D gene: TRBD2; clone size: many; J gene: TRBJ2-7; V gene: TRBV28; CDR3 DNA: TGTGCCAGCAGTTCCGCTCTAGCGGGGGTCTACGAGCAGTACTTC; CDR3 protein: CASSSALAGVYEQYF
D gene: .; clone size: many; J gene: TRBJ2-3; V gene: TRBV18; CDR3 DNA: TGTGCCAGCTCACCCAGAGCGGGCCTCACAGATACGCAGTATTTT; CDR3 protein: CASSPRAGLTDTQYF
D gene: .; clone size: many; J gene: TRBJ2-7; V gene: TRBV30; CDR3 DNA: TGTGCCTGGAGTGTAGTGGGCTACGAGCAGTACTTC; CDR3 protein: CAWSVVGYEQYF
D gene: .; clone size: few; J gene: TRBJ2-2; V gene: TRBV9; CDR3 DNA: TGTGCCAGCAGCGTAGGGGGGGCGGGGTCGAACACCGGGGAGCTGTTTTTT; CDR3 protein: CASSVGGAGSNTGELFF
D gene: .; clone size: few; J gene: TRBJ1-5; V gene: TRBV28; CDR3 DNA: TGTGCCAGCCGGCTCAGGTGGAGCAATCAGCCCCAGCATTTT; CDR3 protein: CASRLRWSNQPQHF
D gene: .; clone size: few; J gene: TRBJ1-5; V gene: TRBV20-1; CDR3 DNA: TGCAGTGCTATCACGACAGGTGGGAGCAGCAATCAGCCCCAGCATTTT; CDR3 protein: CSAITTGGSSNQPQHF
D gene: .; clone size: many; J gene: TRBJ1-1; V gene: TRBV12-3/TRBV12-4; CDR3 DNA: TGTGCCAGCAGTTTTAATCCGGGACCGAACACTGAAGCTTTCTTT; CDR3 protein: CASSFNPGPNTEAFF
D gene: TRBD1; clone size: many; J gene: TRBJ1-4; V gene: TRBV11-3; CDR3 DNA: TGTGCCAGCAGCCCAGGGACAGGGGTAGATGAAAAACTGTTTTTT; CDR3 protein: CASSPGTGVDEKLFF